This TCR beta chain was found in a study of T-cell reconstitution after alpha-beta-depleted transplantation in children. The CDR3 runs 15 residues. Germline V CDR1 and CDR2: SGHRS, YFSETQ. In this sample, this clonotype turned up many times. The junction does not match germline at one end; this may be a read error. Preparation of the TCRbeta library involved a method that used unique molecular identifiers. TCRdb re-derived calls from the PCR reads in MiXCR, one entry per CDR3 protein. There are some 830,000 distinct CDR3 sequences in the sample; under 20% occur only once, and approximately 5% lies in the top ten.

The V gene is TRBV5-1, the J gene TRBJ2-1; 7 nucleotides align to TRBD2. This clonotype originated in a male patient younger than 18 who had a stem cell transplant for acute lymphoblastic leukemia, so the T cells may come from the graft donor. The sequencing here drew on PBMCs, mostly from graft donor cells, taken 360 days after TCRalphabeta/CD19-depleted stem cell transplant. CDR3 nucleotides: TGTGCCAGCAGTTCCCTTGCGGGAGCCTACAATGAGCAGTTCTTC. Residues: CASSSLAGAYNEQFF.